This T cell receptor beta chain appears in the sequencing data of a study of blood T cell repertoires in COVID-19. This study enrolled people aged 18 to 89 from around 26 US geographic areas. Each participant's cohort was designated according to participant-reported clinical history. This CDR3 contains 13 residues. V shed 7 bases and J 1 base; nucleotides not matched to a gene: 3. Germline V gene sequence: CDR1 SQVTM, CDR2 ANQGSEA. Per the original data handling: Cell counts per sample came from amplifying reference gene primers. Produced via immunoSEQ multiplex PCR; TCRdb's table is partial and in-frame only. V, J and clone size are those of that table, while D and trimming were read from the DNA. The data contain 150,000 to 200,000 clones, 75% to 90% of them singletons.

The sample was PBMCs or T cells enriched from blood (not recorded which). The TCR sequence derives from a woman in her sixties or seventies who had recovered from COVID-19. The chain links TRBV29-1 to TRBJ1-3, with 8 bases lining up with TRBD1. The CDR3 DNA follows: TGCAGCGCAAGACAGGGGTCTGGAAACACCATATATTTT. It encodes CSARQGSGNTIYF.